This note documents a single T cell receptor beta chain sequence. Germline V gives CDR1 SGHKS, CDR2 YYEKEE (reference sequence). V was clipped by 4 bases and J by 4 bases; unmatched bases: 13. The CDR3 runs 17 residues. Sequencing was performed with immunoSEQ multiplex PCR; in TCRdb, only in-frame clones are kept and a portion is missing. The repertoire has over 60,000 clones, around 84% of them found once; the top ten carry under 1.3%. This specimen comes from a study of blood T cell repertoires in COVID-19. Study at large: Samples representing acute and convalescent COVID-19 were sourced from the United States, Italy and Spain.

What was sequenced was peripheral blood. The sequence was collected from a man aged 65 to 85 with acute or convalescent COVID-19. The chain is built from TRBV5-5 and TRBJ1-2; 10 nucleotides match TRBD1. The CDR3 loop reads CASSVKDRGLKSYGYTF. CDR3 nucleotide sequence: TGTGCCAGCAGCGTAAAAGACAGGGGGCTGAAGAGCTATGGCTACACCTTC.